This is a list of T cell receptor beta chains from one sample in a study of T cells in localized non-small cell lung cancer. Using immunoSEQ multiplex PCR, the repertoire was profiled, and TCRdb retains in-frame clones only, with some absent. Seen here are 20,000 to 25,000 clones, about nine tenths observed once, and the top ten hold 9.4%. Sequencing used peripheral blood mononuclear cells, obtained before any cancer treatment. The receptors derive from a woman aged 35 to 75 with stage III lung adenocarcinoma. The CDR3 runs from the conserved cysteine through the conserved F or W. A D gene is named only where the DNA matches it firmly.

TRBJ2-1	-	TRBV30	CAWSRPGVNEQFF
TRBJ2-1	-	TRBV6-5	CASSYQLQSSYNEQFF
TRBJ2-2	TRBD2	TRBV2	CASRSGGGATGELFF
TRBJ2-5	TRBD2	TRBV18	CASSPFGREGETQYF
TRBJ2-3	TRBD2	TRBV5-1	CASSPREMWTDTQYF
TRBJ2-3	TRBD2	TRBV7-8	CASSLAHGGRWSADTQYF
TRBJ2-3	TRBD2	TRBV2	CASKRLAGGFTDTQYF
TRBJ2-7	TRBD1	TRBV29-1	CSGTKGGQGPYEQYF
TRBJ1-1	-	TRBV4-3	CASSPGAVGGNTEAFF
TRBJ2-3	TRBD2	TRBV4-3	CASSQDLSGVADTQYF
TRBJ2-3	TRBD2	TRBV4-1	CASSQVSSGGTDTQYF
TRBJ2-3	TRBD1	TRBV30	CAWRGTGVDTQYF
TRBJ2-4	TRBD1	TRBV30	CAWSVPGTGLAKNIQYF
TRBJ2-6	-	TRBV5-4	CASSYISANVLTF
TRBJ1-2	-	TRBV20-1	CSAVGNYGYTF
TRBJ2-7	TRBD1	TRBV18	CASSPTQGRLYEQYF
TRBJ1-5	-	TRBV6-6	CASTIGQGHQPQHF
TRBJ2-5	TRBD2	TRBV15	CATSIRLAEETQYF
TRBJ1-4	-	TRBV19	CASSIFRVGEKLFF
TRBJ1-4	-	TRBV7-2	CASSQATGGRREKLFF
TRBJ2-7	-	TRBV2	CASSGAPILSYEQYF
TRBJ1-1	TRBD1	TRBV7-2	CASRPRTGRNTEAFF
TRBJ1-6	-	TRBV9	CASSVDGTYNSPLHF
TRBJ1-6	TRBD1	TRBV6-1	CASSGPGTGYSPLHF
TRBJ2-7	-	TRBV19	CASSQPGRGRDEQYF
TRBJ2-1	-	TRBV7-8	CASSPSGGSYNEQFF
TRBJ1-5	-	TRBV19	CASSLTGQPQHF
TRBJ1-1	TRBD1	TRBV6-1	CASRDRDRVNTEAFF
TRBJ2-1	TRBD2	TRBV13	CAVSTSGGRSYNEQFF
TRBJ2-7	-	TRBV18	CASSPIPLTRGSSRSYEQYF
TRBJ2-7	TRBD1	TRBV6-6	CASRQGQVKYEQYF
TRBJ2-2	TRBD2	TRBV7-2	CASSPGQRGSAGELFF
TRBJ1-3	-	TRBV4-1	CASSQGRSWGNTIYF
TRBJ2-7	-	TRBV5-1	CASSPKAGTYEQYF
TRBJ1-1	-	TRBV25-1	CASSEYDSLMNTEAFF
TRBJ2-6	-	TRBV7-9	CASSLRGPSLTGANVLTF
TRBJ1-5	-	TRBV5-5	CASSLGQLSNQPQHF
TRBJ1-1	TRBD1	TRBV13	CASSLAGQGDTEAFF